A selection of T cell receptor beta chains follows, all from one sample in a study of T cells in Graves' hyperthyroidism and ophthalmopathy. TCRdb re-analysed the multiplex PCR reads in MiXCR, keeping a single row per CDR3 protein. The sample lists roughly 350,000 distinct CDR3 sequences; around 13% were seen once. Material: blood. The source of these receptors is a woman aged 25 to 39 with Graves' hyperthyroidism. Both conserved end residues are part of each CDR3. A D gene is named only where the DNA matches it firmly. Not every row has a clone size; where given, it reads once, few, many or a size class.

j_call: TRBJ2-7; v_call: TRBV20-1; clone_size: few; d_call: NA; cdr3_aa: CSARRPGGAEQYF; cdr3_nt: TGCAGTGCTAGAAGGCCAGGTGGGGCCGAGCAGTACTTC
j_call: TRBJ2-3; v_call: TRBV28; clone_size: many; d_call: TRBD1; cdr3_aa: CASRDGGQGTDTQYF; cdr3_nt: TGTGCCAGCCGGGACGGGGGACAGGGGACAGATACGCAGTATTTT
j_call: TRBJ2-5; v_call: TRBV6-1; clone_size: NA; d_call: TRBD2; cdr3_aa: CASSEAGLAAETQYF; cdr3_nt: TGTGCCAGCAGTGAAGCGGGACTAGCAGCTGAGACCCAGTACTTC
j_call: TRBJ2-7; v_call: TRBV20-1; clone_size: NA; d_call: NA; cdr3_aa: CSAREDSYEQDF; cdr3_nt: TGCAGTGCTAGAGAAGACAGCTACGAGCAGGACTTC
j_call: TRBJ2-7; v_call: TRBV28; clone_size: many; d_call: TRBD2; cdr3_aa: CASSPSGRHYEQYF; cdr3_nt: TGTGCCAGCAGCCCTAGCGGGAGACATTACGAGCAGTACTTC
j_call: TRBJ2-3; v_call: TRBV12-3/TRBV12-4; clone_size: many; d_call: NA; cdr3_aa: CASSRDGSSTDTQYF; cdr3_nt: TGTGCCAGCAGTAGGGACGGTTCTAGCACAGATACGCAGTATTTT
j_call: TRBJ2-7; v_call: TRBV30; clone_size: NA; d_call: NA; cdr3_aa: CAWSAVAEQYF; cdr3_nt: TGTGCCTGGAGTGCTGTGGCCGAGCAGTACTTC
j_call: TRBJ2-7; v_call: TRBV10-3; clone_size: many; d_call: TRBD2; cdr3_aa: CAISVSGANYEQYF; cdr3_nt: TGTGCCATCAGTGTGAGCGGGGCAAACTACGAGCAGTACTTC
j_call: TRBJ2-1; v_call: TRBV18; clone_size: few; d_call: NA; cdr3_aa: CASSPGYGNEQFF; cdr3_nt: TGTGCCAGCTCACCAGGCTACGGTAATGAGCAGTTCTTC
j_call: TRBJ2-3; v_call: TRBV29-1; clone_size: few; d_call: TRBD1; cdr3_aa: CSVEQATGLTDTQYF; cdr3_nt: TGCAGCGTTGAGCAGGCGACAGGGCTCACAGATACGCAGTATTTT
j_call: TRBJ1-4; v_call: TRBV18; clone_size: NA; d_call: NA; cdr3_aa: CASSPPGAATNEKLFF; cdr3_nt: TGTGCCAGCTCACCGCCAGGGGCAGCAACTAATGAAAAACTGTTTTTT
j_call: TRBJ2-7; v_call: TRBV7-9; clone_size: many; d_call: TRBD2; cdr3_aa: CASSISGRAHEQYF; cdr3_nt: TGTGCCAGCAGCATTAGCGGGAGGGCTCACGAGCAGTACTTC
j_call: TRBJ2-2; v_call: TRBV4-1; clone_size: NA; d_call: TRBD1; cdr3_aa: CASSQAGRGLFTGELFF; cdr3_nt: TGCGCCAGCAGCCAAGCCGGCAGGGGGCTGTTCACCGGGGAGCTGTTTTTT
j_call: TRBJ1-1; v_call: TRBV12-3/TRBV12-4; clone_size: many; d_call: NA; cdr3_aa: CASSWTTEAFF; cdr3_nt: TGTGCCAGCAGTTGGACCACTGAAGCTTTCTTT
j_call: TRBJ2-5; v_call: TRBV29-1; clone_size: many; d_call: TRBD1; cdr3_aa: CSGKGQGAETQYF; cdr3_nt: TGCAGCGGGAAAGGACAGGGTGCGGAGACCCAGTACTTC
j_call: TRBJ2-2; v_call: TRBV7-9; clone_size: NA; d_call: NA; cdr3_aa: CASSRKTFTDTGELFF; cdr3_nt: TGTGCCAGCAGCCGAAAGACATTTACCGACACCGGGGAGCTGTTTTTT
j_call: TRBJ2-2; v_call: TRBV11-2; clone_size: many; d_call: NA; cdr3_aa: CASSLRPGGELFF; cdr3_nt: TGTGCCAGCAGCTTGCGACCCGGCGGGGAGCTGTTTTTT
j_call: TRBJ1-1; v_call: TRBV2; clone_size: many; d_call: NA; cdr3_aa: CARSMDGGNTEAFF; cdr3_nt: TGTGCCAGATCAATGGACGGAGGGAACACTGAAGCTTTCTTT
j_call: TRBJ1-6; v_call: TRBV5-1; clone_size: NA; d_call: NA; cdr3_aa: CASSPSGWGRGISPLHF; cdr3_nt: TGCGCCAGCAGCCCCAGCGGGTGGGGGCGAGGAATTTCACCCCTCCACTTT
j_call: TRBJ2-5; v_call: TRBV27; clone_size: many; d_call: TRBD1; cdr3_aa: CASSFTGQQETQYF; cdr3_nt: TGTGCCAGCAGTTTCACGGGACAGCAAGAGACCCAGTACTTC
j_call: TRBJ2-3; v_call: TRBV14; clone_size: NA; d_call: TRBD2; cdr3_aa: CASSQGTSGRAIDTQYF; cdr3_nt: TGTGCCAGCAGCCAAGGGACTAGCGGGAGGGCCATAGATACGCAGTATTTT
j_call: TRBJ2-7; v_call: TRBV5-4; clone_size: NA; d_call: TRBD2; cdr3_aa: CASSPRSTREGEQYF; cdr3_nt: TGTGCCAGCAGCCCCCGATCAACCCGGGAGGGTGAGCAGTACTTC
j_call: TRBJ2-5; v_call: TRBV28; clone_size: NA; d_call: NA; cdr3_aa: CASSFRREETQYF; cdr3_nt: TGTGCCAGCAGTTTTCGGCGGGAAGAGACCCAGTACTTC
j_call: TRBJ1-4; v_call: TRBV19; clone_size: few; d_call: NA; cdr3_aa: CASSIAPIQPAARGGNEKLFF; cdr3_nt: TGTGCCAGTAGTATAGCCCCCATACAGCCTGCGGCCCGAGGAGGGAATGAAAAACTGTTTTTT
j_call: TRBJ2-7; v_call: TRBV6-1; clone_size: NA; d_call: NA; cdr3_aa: CASSPGFEIYEQYF; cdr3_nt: TGTGCCAGCAGCCCGGGCTTCGAGATTTACGAGCAGTACTTC
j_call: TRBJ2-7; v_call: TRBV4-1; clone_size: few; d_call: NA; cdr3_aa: CASARAATYEQYF; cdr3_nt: TGCGCCTCAGCTAGAGCAGCTACCTACGAGCAGTACTTC
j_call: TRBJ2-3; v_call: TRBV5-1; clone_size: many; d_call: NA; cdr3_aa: CASSLGATRDTQYF; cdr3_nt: TGCGCCAGCAGCTTGGGGGCAACAAGGGATACGCAGTATTTT
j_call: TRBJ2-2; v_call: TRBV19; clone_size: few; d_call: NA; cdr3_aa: CASSIDLPFTGELFF; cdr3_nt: TGTGCCAGTAGTATAGATCTGCCCTTCACCGGGGAGCTGTTTTTT
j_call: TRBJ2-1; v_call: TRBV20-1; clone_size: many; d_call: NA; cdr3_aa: CSARMSTSRYNEQFF; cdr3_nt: TGCAGTGCTAGGATGTCAACTAGCAGGTACAATGAGCAGTTCTTC
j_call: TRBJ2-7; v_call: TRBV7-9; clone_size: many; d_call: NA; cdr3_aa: CASSPDRLDEQYF; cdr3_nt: TGTGCCAGCAGCCCTGACAGGTTAGACGAGCAGTACTTC
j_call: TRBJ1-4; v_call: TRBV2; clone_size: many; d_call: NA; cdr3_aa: CASRLGGEKLFF; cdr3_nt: TGTGCCAGCAGATTGGGTGGGGAAAAACTGTTTTTT
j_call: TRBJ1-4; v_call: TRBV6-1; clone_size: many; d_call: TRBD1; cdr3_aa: CASSSHSWQTGGSEKLFF; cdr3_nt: TGTGCCAGCAGTTCACACTCGTGGCAGACAGGGGGCAGCGAAAAACTGTTTTTT
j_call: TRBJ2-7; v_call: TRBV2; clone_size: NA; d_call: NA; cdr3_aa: CASKPLYEQYF; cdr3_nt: TGTGCCAGCAAACCACTCTACGAGCAGTACTTC